This TCR beta chain was sequenced for a study of STAT5B mutations in CD4+ large granular lymphocyte leukemia. Study-level points and caveats: Without putative leukemic clones, patient CD4-sorted repertoires remained more clonal than healthy CD4+ repertoires. TRBV06-family usage was enriched in top patient clones (8/27) versus controls (2/35).

Profiling relied on immunoSEQ multiplex PCR, and the TCRdb table lists in-frame clones only, not all of them. The sample has around 35,000 clones, roughly 72% seen once; the top ten hold 0.25% to 0.35%. For this clone: Antigen unknown.

Trimming stripped 0 bases from V and 4 bases from J, with 9 bases between. The CDR3 has 14 amino acids. Germline V gene sequence: CDR1 MGHRA, CDR2 YSYEKL. This sequence was found in a human donor in good health. The sequenced material came from CD4+ T cells from blood buffy coats. The chain is built from TRBV4-1 and TRBJ1-2; TRBD1 is a possible D gene (5 bases). In DNA, the CDR3 is TGCGCCAGCAGCCAAGATCGGGGGACCTATGGCTACACCTTC. Its translation is CASSQDRGTYGYTF.